Here is one T cell receptor beta chain with its context. Its target is unknown. The source of the sample is a study of beta chain features in type 1 diabetes. Study-wide results and limits: High-TCR-expressing cells could be over-represented by cDNA sequencing. A pattern of fewer insertions and more deletions at VDJ junctions was seen in type 1 diabetes patients. For Type 1 diabetes patients, all four CD4+ subsets carried TCRB CDR3s that were moderately but significantly shorter.

The CDR3 is made up of 11 amino acids. Per the germline V gene, CDR1 is LNHDA and CDR2 is SQIVND (reference sequence). Between the trimmed V and J ends, which lost 9 bases and 7 bases, there was a span of 7 bases. Reverse transcribing all isolated RNA meant expressed TCRB transcripts were sequenced. The assay was immunoSEQ multiplex PCR, and TCRdb's table has in-frame clones only and misses some. This sample carries approximately 250,000 clones, around an eighth of them seen once, and the ten largest clones take more than 0.02%. The sample consisted of naive CD4+ T cells from blood. The receptor was derived from a woman in her thirties or forties in good health. The rearrangement joins TRBV19 to TRBJ1-6; no firm D call. The CDR3 DNA is TGTGCCAGCGCCGGGAATTCACCCCTCCACTTT. This gives the protein CASAGNSPLHF. The full variable domain, with the rest looked up from reference TRBV19 and TRBJ1-6, is DGGITQSPKYLFRKEGQNVTLSCEQNLNHDAMYWYRQDPGQGLRLIYYSQIVNDFQKGDIAEGYSVSREKKESFPLTVTSAQKNPTAFYLCASAGNSPLHFGNGTRLTVT.